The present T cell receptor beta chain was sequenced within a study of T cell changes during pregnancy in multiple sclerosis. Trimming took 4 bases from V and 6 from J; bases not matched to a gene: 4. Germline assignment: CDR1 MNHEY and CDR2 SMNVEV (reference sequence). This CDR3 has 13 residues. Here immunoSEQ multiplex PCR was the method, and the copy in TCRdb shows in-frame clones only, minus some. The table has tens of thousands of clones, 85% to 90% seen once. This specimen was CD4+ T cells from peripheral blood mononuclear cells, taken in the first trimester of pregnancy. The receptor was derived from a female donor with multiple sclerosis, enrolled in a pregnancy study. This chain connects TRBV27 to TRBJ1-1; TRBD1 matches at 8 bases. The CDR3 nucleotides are TGTGCCAGCAGTTCCAGGGGGCTGGCTGAAGCTTTCTTT. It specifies CASSSRGLAEAFF.